The next 19 T cell receptor beta chains were all read from a single sample in a study of shared clonotypes between healthy human individuals. TCRdb keeps only in-frame clones here, not all; method: immunoSEQ multiplex PCR. The sample yields about half a million clones, roughly 85% seen once. Source material: PBMCs. These receptors all come from a woman between 35 and 50 years old in good health. Some clones in this sample may be carry-over from other donors' samples.

This chain connects TRBV7-9 to TRBJ1-6; the match to TRBD1 covers 7 bases. Per germline, CDR1 SEHNR and CDR2 FQNEAQ (reference sequence). The CDR3 consists of 13 residues. The V and J ends lost 5 bases and 10 bases, in that order; junction bases with no gene match: 5. The CDR3 DNA reads TGTGCCAGCAGCACCACAGGGGACTCACCCCTCCACTTT. Protein: CASSTTGDSPLHF.

This chain links TRBV27 with TRBJ1-1, with 7 bases identical to TRBD1. The CDR3 covers 14 residues. The trim removed 3 bases at V and 4 bases at J, leaving 5 bases unmatched. CDR1 MNHEY and CDR2 SMNVEV come from the germline V gene (reference sequence). CDR3 in DNA: TGTGCCAGCAGTTTGACAGGGAAAAGCACTGAAGCTTTCTTT. It is translated as CASSLTGKSTEAFF.

V and J are TRBV9 and TRBJ1-1, with 8 nucleotides matching TRBD1. The J segment lost 0 bases and the V segment lost 4 bases, leaving 11 bases of the junction unmatched. CDR3 length equals 17 residues. Germline CDR1 SGDLS, CDR2 YYNGEE. CDR3 bases: TGTGCCAGCAGCCCGTGGGACAGGAGTTCTTTGAACACTGAAGCTTTCTTT. Its protein is CASSPWDRSSLNTEAFF.

The chain employs TRBV10-3 and TRBJ2-1; D call uncertain. Germline V gene lookup returns CDR1 ENHRY and CDR2 SYGVKD. The CDR3 contains 13 residues. Trimming left V 4 bases short and J 5 bases short, with 9 bases between. In DNA form, the CDR3 reads TGTGCCATCAGTGCAGAACGCAACAATGAGCAGTTCTTC. This codes for CAISAERNNEQFF.

With regard to this clone: Distinct nucleotide sequences in the sample also encode this CDR3. The chain is built from TRBV4-3 and TRBJ2-1; 9 positions match TRBD2. Germline CDR1 reads LGHNA; CDR2 reads YSLEER. This CDR3 contains 15 residues. The ends lost 1 base at V and 4 bases at J; junction bases unmatched: 2. CDR3 protein: CASSQGLAAYNEQFF. As DNA, the CDR3 is TGCGCCAGCAGCCAAGGACTAGCGGCTTACAATGAGCAGTTCTTC.

The J gene is TRBJ2-2, the V gene TRBV6-5; 8 positions match TRBD2. Unmatched junction bases numbered 5, after V lost 4 bases and J lost 1 base. Germline CDR1 and CDR2: MNHEY and SVGAGI. The CDR3 length is 16 residues. The CDR3 is CASSLLTSENTGELFF. The CDR3 DNA is TGTGCCAGCAGTTTACTGACTAGCGAGAACACCGGGGAGCTGTTTTTT.

The chain carries TRBV28 and TRBJ1-1, with 8 bases lining up with TRBD1. Unmatched junction bases numbered 13, after V lost 5 bases and J lost 5 bases. The CDR3 loop spans 16 amino acids. Per germline, CDR1 MDHEN and CDR2 SYDVKM. The CDR3 sequence is CASSPGGAGGYTEAFF. CDR3 nucleotides: TGTGCCAGCAGTCCAGGGGGCGCAGGTGGTTATACTGAAGCTTTCTTT.

The rearrangement links TRBV5-1 to TRBJ2-7; TRBD1 is a possible D gene (6 bases). The CDR3 has 14 residues. CDR1 SGHRS and CDR2 YFSETQ come from the germline V gene. V lost 4 bases to trimming and J lost 4 bases, with 15 bases between them. The CDR3 region has the DNA TGCGCCAGCAGCCCCGCGACAGGTCGGTACGAGCAGTACTTC. It codes for CASSPATGRYEQYF. Looking up the rest from reference TRBV5-1 and TRBJ2-7 gives the full variable domain: KAGVTQTPRYLIKTRGQQVTLSCSPISGHRSVSWYQQTPGQGLQFLFEYFSETQRNKGNFPGRFSGRQFSNSRSEMNVSTLELGDSALYLCASSPATGRYEQYFGPGTRLTVT.

The chain is built from TRBV7-8 and TRBJ2-5; TRBD1 matches 7 bases. The CDR3 loop spans 15 amino acids. CDR1 is SGHVS, CDR2 FQNEAQ, per germline. The V segment lost 2 bases and the J segment 3 bases; nucleotides outside the gene matches: 6. CDR3 nucleotides: TGTGCCAGCAGCTTACTCGAAACAGGGGAAGAGACCCAGTACTTC. It yields the protein CASSLLETGEETQYF. The entire variable domain, with the rest obtained from reference TRBV7-8 and TRBJ2-5, is as follows: GAGVSQSPRYKVAKRGQDVALRCDPISGHVSLFWYQQALGQGPEFLTYFQNEAQLDKSGLPSDRFFAERPEGSVSTLKIQRTQQEDSAVYLCASSLLETGEETQYFGPGTRLLVL.

The gene calls are TRBV18 and TRBJ2-1; the match to TRBD1 covers 8 bases. The CDR3 is made up of 14 amino acids. Trimming took 6 bases from V and 8 from J; bases not matched to a gene: 9. The germline gives CDR1 KGHSH, CDR2 LQKENI. The CDR3 sequence is CASSGTSGGDEQFF. As DNA, the CDR3 is TGTGCCAGCTCGGGGACCTCAGGGGGCGATGAGCAGTTCTTC.

This clone was detected once. The chain employs TRBV18 and TRBJ2-4, with 9 bases fitting TRBD2. Germline CDR1 and CDR2: KGHSH and LQKENI. Losses at the gene ends were 3 bases for V and 16 bases for J; bases not matched to a gene: 13. The CDR3 length is 14 residues. CDR3: CASSPSPGTSPFYF. In nucleotides, the CDR3 is TGTGCCAGCTCACCTAGCCCCGGGACTAGCCCCTTTTACTTC.

The genes are TRBV6-5 and TRBJ2-7; tentatively, D is TRBD1 (6 bases). The CDR3 has 14 residues. CDR1 and CDR2 (germline): MNHEY, SVGAGI. The ends were cut back, 2 bases at V and 4 bases at J, with 12 bases in the middle. The CDR3 sequence: CASSYEGGAYEQYF. The CDR3 region has the DNA TGTGCCAGCAGTTACGAAGGGGGAGCTTACGAGCAGTACTTC.

The genes are TRBV19 and TRBJ1-4; D possibly corresponds to TRBD1 (5 bases). Looked up from germline, CDR1 is LNHDA and CDR2 is SQIVND (reference sequence). V was cut by 3 bases and J by 0 bases, with 8 bases left in between. The CDR3 runs to 15 residues. The chain's CDR3 is CASSMGVATNEKLFF. The CDR3 DNA reads TGTGCCAGTAGTATGGGGGTTGCAACTAATGAAAAACTGTTTTTT.

The chain uses TRBV9 and TRBJ1-3; maybe TRBD1 (5 bases). The length of the CDR3 is 15 residues. Germline values: CDR1 SGDLS, CDR2 YYNGEE. Trimming took off 3 bases at V and 2 bases at J, with 12 bases between the two ends. The DNA of the CDR3 is TGTGCCAGCAGCGGAGGGTCAGGGACTGGAAACACCATATATTTT. Translation: CASSGGSGTGNTIYF.

For the CDR3, the DNA is TGTGCCAGCACCCCGAGCGGGAGGGCTTCCGGCGGTGAGCAGTTCTTC. Encoded protein: CASTPSGRASGGEQFF. V is TRBV4-2 and J is TRBJ2-1, with TRBD2 identical over 10 bases. The V and J ends lost 7 bases and 9 bases, in that order; junction bases with no gene match: 15. Germline lookup yields CDR1 LGHNA and CDR2 YNFKEQ. The CDR3 loop spans 16 amino acids.

The V gene is TRBV7-2, the J gene TRBJ2-5, with TRBD2 identical over 8 bases. Unmatched junction bases numbered 9, after V lost 1 base and J lost 5 bases. Germline V gene data show CDR1 as SGHTA and CDR2 as FQGNSA. The CDR3 extends over 16 amino acids. The CDR3 coding sequence is TGTGCCAGCAGCTTAGTAGGTAGCGGGACCTGGGAGACCCAGTACTTC. As protein: CASSLVGSGTWETQYF.

The chain has TRBV2 and TRBJ1-1, with 7 bases matching TRBD1. The germline V gene has CDR1 SNHLY and CDR2 FYNNEI. The CDR3 length is 14 residues. With V trimmed by 7 bases and J by 1 base, 6 bases remained unmatched. CDR3 nucleotide sequence: TGTGCCAGCACCCCACAGGGGCCGAACACTGAAGCTTTCTTT. Translation: CASTPQGPNTEAFF.

As to this clone: Other DNA sequences in the sample encode the same CDR3. This chain links TRBV27 with TRBJ2-7; no reliable D call. The CDR3 extends over 13 amino acids. V shed 3 bases and J shed 0 bases, with 6 bases lying between them. CDR1 and CDR2 from the germline V gene are MNHEY and SMNVEV (reference sequence). CDR3 coding DNA: TGTGCCAGCAGTTTCCAGTCCTCCTACGAGCAGTACTTC. Translation gives CASSFQSSYEQYF.

The rearrangement uses TRBV7-9 and TRBJ2-1, with TRBD2 identical over 13 bases. Germline V gene sequence: CDR1 SEHNR, CDR2 FQNEAQ (reference sequence). The CDR3 sequence is 18 residues long. Germline trimming cut 0 bases from V and 7 bases from J; bases unmatched to any gene: 9. The CDR3 loop reads CASSLALPGGLAGNEQFF. The CDR3 region has the DNA TGTGCCAGCAGCTTAGCGCTCCCGGGGGGACTAGCGGGAAATGAGCAGTTCTTC.